This TCR beta chain is from a study of blood T cells in healthy people across ages (dated by TCRdb to about 2015). Concerning the study at large: In model experiments, template switching captured about one uniquely barcoded TCR beta cDNA molecule for every two T cells. To avoid experimental bias, donors of different ages were randomly spread across the sequencing lanes. For two donors (one aged 18 to 29 and one aged 80 or older), the study analyzed two additional independent replicas of 1 million unique cDNA reads from the same blood draw. The study measured age-related changes in TCR beta repertoire diversity using deep sequencing normalized with unique cDNA molecular identifiers. Four age groups were formed from the donors: young (average about 15 years), middle-aged (less than 40), aged (over 55) and long-lived (approximately 78). Results the study describes overall, beyond this receptor: As age increased, observed TCR beta diversity per million T cells dropped in a roughly linear way, and a significant reduction was already evident by age 40. Because the CMV infection status of the donors was unknown, age-related changes in expanded clonotypes may potentially have been confounded. Estimates of total diversity based on one million sequenced T cells were regarded as lower bounds and as underestimates. A strong correlation was found between observed TCR beta diversity and the percentage of naive T cells measured by flow cytometry. Since profiling was done on bulk unsorted PBMCs, naive and antigen-experienced compartments could not be conclusively compared. The long-lived group showed more naive CD4+ T cells, fewer expanded clones and increased TCR diversity than the aged group, suggesting age selection.

The CDR3 holds 15 amino acids from the cysteine to the phenylalanine. Left in the record is the CDR3 DNA by itself, 45 bases read in frame from the first base. The germline V gene encodes CDR1 DFQATT and CDR2 SNEGSKA (reference sequence). Ends trimmed: V by 6 bases, J by 6 bases; bases unmatched to a gene: 11. To prepare the library, 5' RACE was applied. Instrument used: Illumina HiSeq 2500. A second PCR of roughly 6 to 12 cycles was run with a J-beta primer mix and a sample-barcoded 5' primer. Each TCR beta cDNA molecule received a unique molecular identifier from a template-switch 5' adaptor carrying 12 random nucleotides. Each sample yielded at least 2.5 million CDR3-containing paired-end reads. All of the RNA was converted into first-strand cDNA using the Mint cDNA synthesis kit, with a TRBC-specific oligonucleotide serving as the primer. Following uracil-DNA glycosylase treatment, all cDNA underwent a first 18-cycle PCR with the universal primers M1SS and BC2_uni_R. Under the source paper's analysis protocol: Each sample was normalized by randomly selecting 1 million high-quality reads, each carrying a distinct molecular identifier. Reads with shared molecular identifiers were discarded instead of being binned into consensus sequences. MiTCR, run with a Q25 quality threshold and the strictest error-elimination algorithm, handled CDR3 identification, clonotype clustering and error correction. A nonparametric unseen species model with Euler transformation was used to estimate a lower bound on total TCR beta diversity. TCRdb trimmed public reads at Q25 via fastp, called clones via MiXCR and kept in-frame beta chains. Records with the same CDR3 protein are collapsed into one entry carrying the most frequent genes and DNA. TCRdb's processing, not the authors', yielded these V and J calls. The sample table shows 2 million or so distinct CDR3 sequences, and roughly 50% are seen once. 2.1% of the sample is in the top ten clones.

Donors were 40 or so systemically healthy Caucasian individuals from Russia aged 6 to 90 years. Roughly 9 milliliters of peripheral blood were drawn from each donor into EDTA-treated Vacutainer tubes. Ficoll-Paque density-gradient centrifugation was used to isolate PBMCs, with at least 7 million obtained per sample. Trizol reagent was used to extract total RNA from PBMCs, with at least 5 micrograms per sample. Naive CD45RAhigh/CD27high T cell percentages were measured by flow cytometry on a PBMC aliquot from every donor. As for this clonotype: Its binding antigen is unknown. No base-level quality is on record; no much larger clone is a single base apart.

This clonotype was obtained from a woman in her thirties or forties in good health. Recombination linked TRBV20-1 to TRBJ2-1, with 10 central nucleotides matching TRBD2. Input material: blood. The CDR3 region reads CSAPRSGGPPNEQFF. The DNA sequence is TGCAGTGCCCCGCGTAGCGGGGGGCCTCCCAATGAGCAGTTCTTC.